A selection of T cell receptor beta chains follows, all from one sample in a study of T-cell reconstitution after alpha-beta-depleted transplantation in children. TCRdb called the PCR reads again in MiXCR, with one record for every CDR3 protein. The sample shows more than 200,000 distinct CDR3 sequences, approximately 24% of them seen only once. The sample here was PBMCs, mostly from graft donor cells, taken 360 days after TCRalphabeta/CD19-depleted stem cell transplant. The origin of the receptors is a female patient under 10 years old who had a stem cell transplant for congenital amegakaryocytic thrombocytopenia, so the T cells may come from the graft donor. Each CDR3 is given with its conserved first and last residue. Fields, in order: D gene, V gene, J gene, clone size, CDR3 DNA, CDR3 protein. The D gene is left open where the match is weak. Expanded clones get a size class; other rows say once, few or many, or leave the size out.

d_call: -
v_call: TRBV10-3
j_call: TRBJ2-2
clone_size: -
cdr3_nt: TGTGCCATCAGTGTAGGGCCCGGGGAGCTGTTTTTT
cdr3_aa: CAISVGPGELFF

d_call: TRBD2
v_call: TRBV12-3/TRBV12-4
j_call: TRBJ2-7
clone_size: few
cdr3_nt: TGTGCCAGCAGTCCAAGACTAGCGGGAGTTCGGGAGCAGTACTTC
cdr3_aa: CASSPRLAGVREQYF

d_call: TRBD1
v_call: TRBV30
j_call: TRBJ2-7
clone_size: few
cdr3_nt: TGTGCCTGGAGCGGAGCAAGGACAGGCGCCAATACCTACGAGCAGTACTTC
cdr3_aa: CAWSGARTGANTYEQYF

d_call: -
v_call: TRBV4-2
j_call: TRBJ2-7
clone_size: few
cdr3_nt: TGTGCCAGCAGCCAAAGATGGAGGGGAATAGAACAGTACTTC
cdr3_aa: CASSQRWRGIEQYF

d_call: -
v_call: TRBV5-1
j_call: TRBJ2-5
clone_size: -
cdr3_nt: TGCGCCAGCAGCCGGACTTTCCAAGAGACCCAGTACTTC
cdr3_aa: CASSRTFQETQYF

d_call: -
v_call: TRBV11-2
j_call: TRBJ2-7
clone_size: -
cdr3_nt: TGTGCCAGCAGCCCCTTCCAAACAGGGTTCGACGAGCAGTACTTC
cdr3_aa: CASSPFQTGFDEQYF

d_call: TRBD2
v_call: TRBV29-1
j_call: TRBJ2-3
clone_size: few
cdr3_nt: TGCAGCGTTGCCCGGGGGGGATTCACAGATACGCAGTATTTT
cdr3_aa: CSVARGGFTDTQYF

d_call: TRBD1
v_call: TRBV2
j_call: TRBJ2-1
clone_size: few
cdr3_nt: TGTGCCAGCAGTGTGCTCCGGGGGACAGGGGACTACAATGAGCAGTTCTTC
cdr3_aa: CASSVLRGTGDYNEQFF

d_call: -
v_call: TRBV4-1
j_call: TRBJ1-5
clone_size: -
cdr3_nt: TGCGCCAGCAGCCAACGTACAGGGCTAAGCAATCAGCCCCAGCATTTT
cdr3_aa: CASSQRTGLSNQPQHF

d_call: -
v_call: TRBV10-3
j_call: TRBJ2-7
clone_size: -
cdr3_nt: TGTGCCATCAGTGAGCTCGGGAGTGCCTACGAGCAGTACTTC
cdr3_aa: CAISELGSAYEQYF

d_call: TRBD2
v_call: TRBV20-1
j_call: TRBJ2-1
clone_size: -
cdr3_nt: TGCAGTGCTAGCGGGAGGAAATACAATGAGCAGTTCTTC
cdr3_aa: CSASGRKYNEQFF

d_call: TRBD1
v_call: TRBV19
j_call: TRBJ2-4
clone_size: once
cdr3_nt: TGTGCCAGTAGTATGGCCTGGACAGGGGTGGACATTCAGTACTTC
cdr3_aa: CASSMAWTGVDIQYF

d_call: TRBD1
v_call: TRBV7-9
j_call: TRBJ2-1
clone_size: many
cdr3_nt: TGTGCCAGCAGCCCAATCCGGGACAGCCTTTACAATGAGCAGTTCTTC
cdr3_aa: CASSPIRDSLYNEQFF

d_call: -
v_call: TRBV4-3
j_call: TRBJ2-7
clone_size: few
cdr3_nt: TGCGCCAGCAGCCAAGAGGTGGGAATCTACGAGCAGTACTTC
cdr3_aa: CASSQEVGIYEQYF

d_call: -
v_call: TRBV5-1
j_call: TRBJ2-7
clone_size: few
cdr3_nt: TGCGCCAGCAGCGCTAGGGGGAGAGGGTACGAGCAGTACTTC
cdr3_aa: CASSARGRGYEQYF

d_call: -
v_call: TRBV12-3/TRBV12-4
j_call: TRBJ1-2
clone_size: -
cdr3_nt: TGTGCCAGCAGTTTAGCGTCAGGAAGCTATGGCTACACCTTC
cdr3_aa: CASSLASGSYGYTF

d_call: -
v_call: TRBV27
j_call: TRBJ1-1
clone_size: -
cdr3_nt: TGTGCCAGCAGCAGGGTCTCGACAGCCGGGGGCACTGAAGCTTTCTTT
cdr3_aa: CASSRVSTAGGTEAFF

d_call: -
v_call: TRBV5-1
j_call: TRBJ2-2
clone_size: -
cdr3_nt: TGCGCCAGCAGCCCTGGGTGGCGGGACCCGAACACCGGGGAGCTGTTTTTT
cdr3_aa: CASSPGWRDPNTGELFF

d_call: -
v_call: TRBV25-1
j_call: TRBJ1-1
clone_size: -
cdr3_nt: TGTGCCAGGATGACAGCCCTGAACACTGAAGCTTTCTTT
cdr3_aa: CARMTALNTEAFF

d_call: TRBD1
v_call: TRBV12-3/TRBV12-4
j_call: TRBJ2-7
clone_size: few
cdr3_nt: TGTGCCAGCAGTGGGACAGGGGGCACGGACGAGCAGTACTTC
cdr3_aa: CASSGTGGTDEQYF

d_call: -
v_call: TRBV10-3
j_call: TRBJ2-7
clone_size: -
cdr3_nt: TGTGCCATCAGTGTATCCACCCAGGCGGGGTTATACTACGAGCAGTACTTC
cdr3_aa: CAISVSTQAGLYYEQYF

d_call: -
v_call: TRBV5-4
j_call: TRBJ2-2
clone_size: -
cdr3_nt: TGTGCCAGCAGCTTGGAACTACCGTCCGGGGAGCTGTTTTTT
cdr3_aa: CASSLELPSGELFF

d_call: -
v_call: TRBV24-1
j_call: TRBJ2-3
clone_size: many
cdr3_nt: TGTGCCACCAGTCTTTCCGGCGCAGATACGCAGTATTTT
cdr3_aa: CATSLSGADTQYF

d_call: -
v_call: TRBV10-3
j_call: TRBJ2-1
clone_size: -
cdr3_nt: TGTGCCATCAGTGAGCCCCAGGGGAACTACAATGAGCAGTTCTTC
cdr3_aa: CAISEPQGNYNEQFF

d_call: TRBD2
v_call: TRBV11-1
j_call: TRBJ2-2
clone_size: -
cdr3_nt: TGTGCCAGCAGCGATCTAGCGGTGGGGCTCACCGGGGAGCTGTTTTTT
cdr3_aa: CASSDLAVGLTGELFF

d_call: -
v_call: TRBV6-1
j_call: TRBJ2-3
clone_size: few
cdr3_nt: TGTGCCAGCAGTGCTCGGTACAGACCCATCACAGATACGCAGTATTTT
cdr3_aa: CASSARYRPITDTQYF

d_call: TRBD1
v_call: TRBV4-1
j_call: TRBJ2-1
clone_size: -
cdr3_nt: TGCGCCAGCAGCCTCCGGGCCGTGGGACAGGAGTACAATGAGCAGTTCTTC
cdr3_aa: CASSLRAVGQEYNEQFF

d_call: -
v_call: TRBV12-5
j_call: TRBJ2-2
clone_size: -
cdr3_nt: TGTGCTAGTGGTCTCCCAGACAGGAATTACGGGGAGCTGTTTTTT
cdr3_aa: CASGLPDRNYGELFF

d_call: -
v_call: TRBV4-1
j_call: TRBJ2-2
clone_size: many
cdr3_nt: TGCGCCAGCAGCCAAAGTTCTGGGAGAACCGGGGAGCTGTTTTTT
cdr3_aa: CASSQSSGRTGELFF